This paragraph covers one TCR beta chain sequence. The sample originates from a study of blood T cell repertoires in COVID-19. Across the study: T cells, B-cell-depleted T cells, or PBMCs supplied cDNA or gDNA.

Method: immunoSEQ multiplex PCR; TCRdb's copy keeps in-frame clones and lacks some. The data show 81,000 or so clones, about 91% seen once. The germline CDR1 and CDR2 sequences are MGHRA and YSYEKL. CDR3 size: 14 residues. V was cut by 5 bases and J by 4 bases, with 14 bases left in between. The specimen was peripheral blood. This receptor was obtained from a man between 70 and 80 years old with active or convalescent COVID-19. The chain carries TRBV4-1 and TRBJ1-2, with D possibly matching TRBD1 (6 bases). CDR3 sequence reads: CASSEGGVSYGYTF. Here the CDR3 DNA reads TGCGCCAGCAGCGAAGGGGGAGTTAGCTATGGCTACACCTTC.